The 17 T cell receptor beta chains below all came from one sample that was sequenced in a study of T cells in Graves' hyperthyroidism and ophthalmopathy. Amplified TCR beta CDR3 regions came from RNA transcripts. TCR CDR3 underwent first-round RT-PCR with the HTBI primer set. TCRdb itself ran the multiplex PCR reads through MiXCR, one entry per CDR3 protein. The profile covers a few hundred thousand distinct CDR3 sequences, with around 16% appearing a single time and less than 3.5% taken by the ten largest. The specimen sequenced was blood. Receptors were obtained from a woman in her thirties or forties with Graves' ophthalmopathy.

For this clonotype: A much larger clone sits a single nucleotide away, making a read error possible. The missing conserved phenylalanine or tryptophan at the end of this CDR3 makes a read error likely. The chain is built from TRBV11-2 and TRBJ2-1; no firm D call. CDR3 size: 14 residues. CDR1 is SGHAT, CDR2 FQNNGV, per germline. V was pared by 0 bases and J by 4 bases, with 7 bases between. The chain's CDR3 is CASSLDFAYNEQFS. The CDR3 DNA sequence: TGTGCCAGCAGCTTAGACTTCGCGTACAATGAGCAGTTCTCC.

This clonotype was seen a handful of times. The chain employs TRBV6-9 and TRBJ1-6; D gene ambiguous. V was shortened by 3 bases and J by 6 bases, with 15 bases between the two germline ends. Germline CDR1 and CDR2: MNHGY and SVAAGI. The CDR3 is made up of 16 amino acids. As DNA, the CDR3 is TGTGCCAGCAGTTACGCGGACGGCGGTGGTAATTCACCCCTCCACTTT. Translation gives CASSYADGGGNSPLHF.

CDR3: CANDRGWTEAFF. The CDR3 coding sequence is TGTGCCAACGACAGGGGTTGGACTGAAGCTTTCTTT. The rearrangement links TRBV7-6 to TRBJ1-1; TRBD1 matches 8 bases. Per germline, CDR1 SGHVS and CDR2 FNYEAQ. V was clipped by 10 bases and J by 5 bases; unmatched bases: 6. CDR3 length equals 12 residues.

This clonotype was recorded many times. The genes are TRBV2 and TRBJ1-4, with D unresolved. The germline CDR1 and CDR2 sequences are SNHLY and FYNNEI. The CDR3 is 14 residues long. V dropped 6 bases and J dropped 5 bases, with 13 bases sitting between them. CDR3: CASSPRVGNEKLFF. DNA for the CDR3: TGTGCCAGCAGCCCGAGGGTGGGGAATGAAAAACTGTTTTTT.

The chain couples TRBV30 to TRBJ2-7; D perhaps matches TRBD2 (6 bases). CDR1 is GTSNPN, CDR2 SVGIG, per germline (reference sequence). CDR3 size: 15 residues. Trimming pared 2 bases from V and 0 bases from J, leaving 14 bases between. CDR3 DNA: TGTGCCTGGAGTTCCGTTGCGGGACTCTCCTACGAGCAGTACTTC. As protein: CAWSSVAGLSYEQYF. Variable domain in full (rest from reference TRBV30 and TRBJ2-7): SQTIHQWPATLVQPVGSPLSLECTVEGTSNPNLYWYRQAAGRGLQLLFYSVGIGQISSEVPQNLSASRPQDRQFILSSKKLLLSDSGFYLCAWSSVAGLSYEQYFGPGTRLTVT.

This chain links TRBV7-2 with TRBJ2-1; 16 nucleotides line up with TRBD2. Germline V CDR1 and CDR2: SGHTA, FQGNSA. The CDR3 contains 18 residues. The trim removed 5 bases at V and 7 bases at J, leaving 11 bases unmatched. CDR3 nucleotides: TGTGCCAGCAGCCCACGGGGGACTAGCGGGGGGGCCAGGAATGAGCAGTTCTTC. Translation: CASSPRGTSGGARNEQFF. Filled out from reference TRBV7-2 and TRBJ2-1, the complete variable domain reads GAGVSQSPSNKVTEKGKDVELRCDPISGHTALYWYRQSLGQGLEFLIYFQGNSAPDKSGLPSDRFSAERTGGSVSTLTIQRTQQEDSAVYLCASSPRGTSGGARNEQFFGPGTRLTVL.

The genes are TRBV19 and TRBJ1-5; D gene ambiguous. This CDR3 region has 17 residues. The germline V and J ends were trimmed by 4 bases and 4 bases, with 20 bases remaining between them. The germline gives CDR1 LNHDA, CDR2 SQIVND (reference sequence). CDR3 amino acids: CASSNFGSGFVNQPQHF. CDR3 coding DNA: TGTGCCAGTAGTAATTTTGGGAGCGGTTTCGTAAATCAGCCCCAGCATTTT. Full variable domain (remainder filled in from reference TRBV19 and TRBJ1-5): DGGITQSPKYLFRKEGQNVTLSCEQNLNHDAMYWYRQDPGQGLRLIYYSQIVNDFQKGDIAEGYSVSREKKESFPLTVTSAQKNPTAFYLCASSNFGSGFVNQPQHFGDGTRLSIL.

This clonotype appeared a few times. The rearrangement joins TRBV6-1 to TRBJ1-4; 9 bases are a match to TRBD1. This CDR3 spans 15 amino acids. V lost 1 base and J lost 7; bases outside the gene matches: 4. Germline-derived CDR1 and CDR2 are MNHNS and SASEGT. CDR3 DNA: TGTGCCAGCAGTGAAGACCGACAGGGGGGTGAAAAACTGTTTTTT. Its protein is CASSEDRQGGEKLFF.

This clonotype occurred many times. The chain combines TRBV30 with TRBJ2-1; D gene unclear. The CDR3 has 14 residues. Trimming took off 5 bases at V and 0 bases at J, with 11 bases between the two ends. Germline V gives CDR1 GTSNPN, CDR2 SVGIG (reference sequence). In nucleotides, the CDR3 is TGTGCCTGGTCTCGAGGCGGCTCCTACAATGAGCAGTTCTTC. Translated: CAWSRGGSYNEQFF.

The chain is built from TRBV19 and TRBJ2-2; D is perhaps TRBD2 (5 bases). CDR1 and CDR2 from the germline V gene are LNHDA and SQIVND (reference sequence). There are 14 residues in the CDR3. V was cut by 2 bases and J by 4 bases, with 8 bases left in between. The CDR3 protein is CASSILTSTGELFF. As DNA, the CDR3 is TGTGCCAGTAGTATACTTACTAGCACCGGGGAGCTGTTTTTT. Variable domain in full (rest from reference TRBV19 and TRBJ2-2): DGGITQSPKYLFRKEGQNVTLSCEQNLNHDAMYWYRQDPGQGLRLIYYSQIVNDFQKGDIAEGYSVSREKKESFPLTVTSAQKNPTAFYLCASSILTSTGELFFGEGSRLTVL.

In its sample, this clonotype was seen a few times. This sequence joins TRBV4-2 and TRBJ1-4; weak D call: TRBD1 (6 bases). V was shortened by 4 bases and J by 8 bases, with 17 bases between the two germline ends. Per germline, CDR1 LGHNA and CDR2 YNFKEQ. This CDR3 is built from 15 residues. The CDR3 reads CASSRGQSSGEKLFF. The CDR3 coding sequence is TGTGCCAGCAGCCGAGGACAGTCCTCGGGAGAAAAACTGTTTTTT.

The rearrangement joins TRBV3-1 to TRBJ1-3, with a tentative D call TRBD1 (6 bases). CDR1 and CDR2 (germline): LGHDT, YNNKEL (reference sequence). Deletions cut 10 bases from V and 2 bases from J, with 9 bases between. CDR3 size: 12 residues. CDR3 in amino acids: CATEGAGNTIYF. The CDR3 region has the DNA TGTGCCACCGAGGGGGCTGGAAACACCATATATTTT.

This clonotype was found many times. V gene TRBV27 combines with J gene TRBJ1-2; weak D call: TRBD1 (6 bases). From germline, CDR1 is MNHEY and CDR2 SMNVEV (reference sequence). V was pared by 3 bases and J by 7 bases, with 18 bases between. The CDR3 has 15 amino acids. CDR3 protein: CASSFTGIGVGGYTF. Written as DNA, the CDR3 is TGTGCCAGCAGTTTCACAGGGATTGGTGTAGGTGGCTACACCTTC.

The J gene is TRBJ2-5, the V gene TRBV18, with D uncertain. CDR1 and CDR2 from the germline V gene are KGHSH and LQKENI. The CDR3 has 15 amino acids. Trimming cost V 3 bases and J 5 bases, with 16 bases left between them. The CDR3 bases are TGTGCCAGCTCACCGTACGTGAGGAAGGAGGAGACCCAGTACTTC. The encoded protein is CASSPYVRKEETQYF.

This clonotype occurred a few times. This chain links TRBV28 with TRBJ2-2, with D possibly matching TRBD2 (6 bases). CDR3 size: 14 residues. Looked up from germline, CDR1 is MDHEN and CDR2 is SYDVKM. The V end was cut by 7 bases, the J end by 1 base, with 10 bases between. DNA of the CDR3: TGTGCCAGCACGCGGGGCGGGAACACCGGGGAGCTGTTTTTT. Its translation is CASTRGGNTGELFF.

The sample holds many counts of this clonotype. The CDR3 sequence is CASSIDRGRAFF. DNA for the CDR3: TGTGCCAGCAGCATTGACAGGGGGCGAGCTTTCTTT. This rearrangement joins TRBV7-8 to TRBJ1-1, with 10 bases matching TRBD1. Germline values: CDR1 SGHVS, CDR2 FQNEAQ. The CDR3 has 12 residues. The V segment lost 5 bases and the J segment 10 bases; nucleotides outside the gene matches: 4. Full variable domain (missing parts from reference TRBV7-8 and TRBJ1-1): GAGVSQSPRYKVAKRGQDVALRCDPISGHVSLFWYQQALGQGPEFLTYFQNEAQLDKSGLPSDRFFAERPEGSVSTLKIQRTQQEDSAVYLCASSIDRGRAFFGQGTRLTVV.

As DNA, the CDR3 is TGCGCCAGCAGCTTGGAGCAGGGGGCAGGCTTAAAAGAGACCCAGTACTTC. Amino acids: CASSLEQGAGLKETQYF. This chain joins TRBV5-1 and TRBJ2-5, with 8 bases that match TRBD1. V gave up 0 bases and J gave up 3 bases; unmatched junction bases: 10. CDR1 is SGHRS and CDR2 is YFSETQ in the germline V gene. This CDR3 is 17 amino acids long.